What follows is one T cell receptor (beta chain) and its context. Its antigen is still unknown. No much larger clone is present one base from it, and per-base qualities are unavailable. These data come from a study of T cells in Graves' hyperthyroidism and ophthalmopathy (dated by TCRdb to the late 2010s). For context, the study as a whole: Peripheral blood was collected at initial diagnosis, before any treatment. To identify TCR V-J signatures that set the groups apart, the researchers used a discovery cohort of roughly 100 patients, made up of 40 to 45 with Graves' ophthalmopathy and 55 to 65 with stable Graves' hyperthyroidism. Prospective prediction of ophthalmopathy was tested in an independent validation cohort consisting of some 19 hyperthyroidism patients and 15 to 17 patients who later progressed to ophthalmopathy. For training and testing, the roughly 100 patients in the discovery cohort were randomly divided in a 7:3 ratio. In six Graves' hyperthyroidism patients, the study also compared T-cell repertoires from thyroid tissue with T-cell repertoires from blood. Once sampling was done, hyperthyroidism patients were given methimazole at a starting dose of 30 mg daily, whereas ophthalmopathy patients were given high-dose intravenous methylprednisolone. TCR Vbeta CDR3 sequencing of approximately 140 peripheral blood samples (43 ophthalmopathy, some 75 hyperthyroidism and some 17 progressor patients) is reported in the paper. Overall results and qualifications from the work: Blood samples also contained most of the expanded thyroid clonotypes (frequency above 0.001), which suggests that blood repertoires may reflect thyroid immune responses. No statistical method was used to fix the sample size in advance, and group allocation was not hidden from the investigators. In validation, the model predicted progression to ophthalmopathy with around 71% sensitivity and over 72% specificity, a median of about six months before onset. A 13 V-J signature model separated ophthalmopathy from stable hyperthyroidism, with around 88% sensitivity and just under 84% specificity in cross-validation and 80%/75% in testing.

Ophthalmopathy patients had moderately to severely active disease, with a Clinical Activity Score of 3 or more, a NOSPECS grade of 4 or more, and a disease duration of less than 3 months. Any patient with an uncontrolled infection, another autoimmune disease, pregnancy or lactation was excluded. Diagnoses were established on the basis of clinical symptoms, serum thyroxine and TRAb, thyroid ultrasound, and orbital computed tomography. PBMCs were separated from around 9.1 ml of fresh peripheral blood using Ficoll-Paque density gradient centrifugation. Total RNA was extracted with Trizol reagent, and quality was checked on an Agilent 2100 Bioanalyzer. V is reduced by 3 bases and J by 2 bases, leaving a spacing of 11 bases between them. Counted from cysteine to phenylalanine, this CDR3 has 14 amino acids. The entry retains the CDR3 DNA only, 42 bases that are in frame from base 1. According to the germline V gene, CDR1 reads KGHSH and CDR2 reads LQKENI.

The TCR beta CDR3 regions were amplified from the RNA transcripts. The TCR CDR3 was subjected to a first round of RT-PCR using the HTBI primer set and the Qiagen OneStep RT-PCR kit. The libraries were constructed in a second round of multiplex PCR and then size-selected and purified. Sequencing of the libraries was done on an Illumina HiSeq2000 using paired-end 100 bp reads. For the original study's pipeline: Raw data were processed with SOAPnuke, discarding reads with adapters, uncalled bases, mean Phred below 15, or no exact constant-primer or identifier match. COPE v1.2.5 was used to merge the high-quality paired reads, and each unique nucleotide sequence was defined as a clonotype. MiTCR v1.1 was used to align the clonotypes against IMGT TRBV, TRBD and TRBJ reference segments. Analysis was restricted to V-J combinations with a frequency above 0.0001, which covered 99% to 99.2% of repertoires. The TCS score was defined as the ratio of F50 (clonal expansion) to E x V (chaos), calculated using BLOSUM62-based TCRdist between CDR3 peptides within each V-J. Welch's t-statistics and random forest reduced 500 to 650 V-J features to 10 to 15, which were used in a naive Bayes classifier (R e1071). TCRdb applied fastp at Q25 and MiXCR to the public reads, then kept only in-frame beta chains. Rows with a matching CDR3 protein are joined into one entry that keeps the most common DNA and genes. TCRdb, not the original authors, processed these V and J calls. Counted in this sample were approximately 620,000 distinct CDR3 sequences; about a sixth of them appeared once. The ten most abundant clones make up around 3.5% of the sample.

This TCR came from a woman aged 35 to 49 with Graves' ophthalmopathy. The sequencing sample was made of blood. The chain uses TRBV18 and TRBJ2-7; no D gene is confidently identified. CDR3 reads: CASSPKTSTYEQYF. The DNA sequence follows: TGTGCCAGCTCACCTAAAACATCCACCTACGAGCAGTACTTC.